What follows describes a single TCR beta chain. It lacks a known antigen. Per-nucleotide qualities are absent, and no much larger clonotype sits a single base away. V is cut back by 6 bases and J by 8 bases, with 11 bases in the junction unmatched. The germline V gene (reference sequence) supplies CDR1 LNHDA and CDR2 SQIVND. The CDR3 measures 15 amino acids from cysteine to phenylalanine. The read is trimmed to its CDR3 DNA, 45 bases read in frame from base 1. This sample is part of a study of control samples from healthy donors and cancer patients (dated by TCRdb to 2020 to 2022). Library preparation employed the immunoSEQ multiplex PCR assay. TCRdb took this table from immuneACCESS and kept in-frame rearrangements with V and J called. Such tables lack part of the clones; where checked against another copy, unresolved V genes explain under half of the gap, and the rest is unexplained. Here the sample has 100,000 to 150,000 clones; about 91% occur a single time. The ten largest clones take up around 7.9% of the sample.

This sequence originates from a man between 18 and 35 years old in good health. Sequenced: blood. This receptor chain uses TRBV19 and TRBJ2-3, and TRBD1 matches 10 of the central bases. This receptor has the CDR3 CASSLGTGEEGTQYF. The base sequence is TGTGCCAGTAGCCTTGGGACAGGGGAGGAGGGTACGCAGTATTTT.